Below, 11 T cell receptor beta chains from the same sample are listed, as sequenced in a study of shared clonotypes between healthy human individuals. The table came from immunoSEQ multiplex PCR; TCRdb's copy has only in-frame clones and leaves some out. Found here are around 990,000 clones, roughly 80% of them singletons; the top ten hold 0.89%. Sequenced: memory CD4+ T cells from PBMCs. Specified subset: CD45RA-negative fraction. The receptors were gathered from a man aged 18 to 30 in good health. Some clones in this sample may be carry-over from other donors' samples.

In its sample, this clone was seen a few times. The chain has TRBV28 and TRBJ1-2; the D is unclear. CDR1 and CDR2 (germline): MDHEN, SYDVKM. The CDR3 length is 8 residues. CDR3 loop: CADYGYTF. In DNA, the CDR3 is TGTGCAGACTATGGCTACACCTTC.

This clone was counted at least ten times. The same CDR3 can be traced to other DNA sequences in this sample. This CDR3 is CASREGASGANVLTF. CDR3 nucleotide sequence: TGTGCCAGCAGAGAGGGGGCCTCTGGGGCCAACGTCCTGACTTTC. V gene TRBV27 combines with J gene TRBJ2-6; 7 bases align to TRBD1. The germline CDR1 and CDR2 sequences are MNHEY and SMNVEV (reference sequence). Trimming removed 6 bases from V and 0 bases from J; junction bases left unmatched: 2. CDR3 size: 15 residues. Full variable domain (rest looked up from reference TRBV27 and TRBJ2-6): EAQVTQNPRYLITVTGKKLTVTCSQNMNHEYMSWYRQDPGLGLRQIYYSMNVEVTDKGDVPEGYKVSRKEKRNFPLILESPSPNQTSLYFCASREGASGANVLTFGAGSRLTVL.

This clone was found once. The rearrangement links TRBV11-2 to TRBJ1-5, with 7 positions matching TRBD1. V lost 5 bases to trimming and J lost 8 bases; unmatched junction nucleotides: 12. CDR1 and CDR2 (germline): SGHAT, FQNNGV. The CDR3 contains 15 residues. The CDR3 nucleotides read TGTGCCAGCAGCCAGGCAGGGGGGGACGGGGAGCCCCAGCATTTT. It yields the protein CASSQAGGDGEPQHF.

The chain joins TRBV5-5 to TRBJ1-2, with no clear D. Germline V CDR1 and CDR2: SGHKS, YYEKEE (reference sequence). The CDR3 runs to 14 residues. Trimming left V 4 bases short and J 8 bases short, with 18 bases between. CDR3: CASSQGGPASGYTF. The CDR3 DNA sequence: TGTGCCAGCAGCCAAGGAGGTCCGGCATCCGGCTACACCTTC.

V usage is TRBV6-5 and J usage is TRBJ2-7, with a possible D match to TRBD2 (5 bases). Germline V CDR1 and CDR2: MNHEY, SVGAGI. Trimming cost V 7 bases and J 3 bases, with 16 bases left between them. The CDR3 sequence is 14 residues long. This CDR3 reads CASTPSPGGYEQYF. CDR3 sequence (DNA): TGTGCCAGCACCCCCTCTCCCGGAGGCTACGAGCAGTACTTC.

A single count supports this clone. The chain has TRBV19 and TRBJ1-1, with a possible D match to TRBD1 (6 bases). This CDR3 has 15 residues. Trimming took 5 bases from V and 1 from J, leaving 14 bases between them. Germline V gives CDR1 LNHDA, CDR2 SQIVND (reference sequence). CDR3 DNA: TGTGCCAGTAGTCCTCCTATGGGACAGAACACTGAAGCTTTCTTT. Its protein product is CASSPPMGQNTEAFF.

In DNA form, the CDR3 reads TGTGCCAGCATCCCCTGGGGTTTGGGCCAGCCCCAGCATTTT. It codes for CASIPWGLGQPQHF. The chain carries TRBV28 and TRBJ1-5; D is unclear. This CDR3 has 14 residues. V shed 7 bases and J shed 7 bases, with 17 bases lying between them. CDR1 MDHEN and CDR2 SYDVKM come from the germline V gene.

A note on this clone: Other DNA sequences in this specimen translate into the identical CDR3. The chain has TRBV5-6 and TRBJ1-1; no clear D. Trimming stripped 0 bases from V and 0 bases from J, with 6 bases between. The CDR3 runs 14 residues. CDR1 and CDR2 from the germline V gene are SGHDT and YYEEEE. The DNA for the CDR3 is TGTGCCAGCAGCTTGGGTCCTATGAACACTGAAGCTTTCTTT. This codes for CASSLGPMNTEAFF.

A word on this clone: Given a far larger clone just one base away, this is likely a sequencing read error. A read error is likely, as this CDR3 ends without the conserved phenylalanine or tryptophan. The chain joins TRBV5-1 to TRBJ2-7; 7 bases agree with TRBD1. The germline gives CDR1 SGHRS, CDR2 YFSETQ. CDR3 length equals 19 residues. Trimming cost V 1 base and J 0 bases; bases outside gene matches: 16. CDR3 amino acids: CASSLSRDRPSLASYEQYL. CDR3 coding DNA: TGCGCCAGCAGCTTGTCCCGGGACAGACCATCCTTGGCCTCCTACGAGCAGTACCTC.

As concerns this clone: Distinct nucleotide sequences in the sample also encode this CDR3. This chain joins TRBV7-3 and TRBJ2-1, with 7 bases lining up with TRBD2. CDR1 is SGHTA, CDR2 FQGTGA, per germline. CDR3 size: 15 residues. With V trimmed by 1 base and J by 4 bases, 4 bases remained unmatched. In DNA, the CDR3 is TGTGCCAGCAGCTTAAGTTCTAGCGGATACAATGAGCAGTTCTTC. Its translation: CASSLSSSGYNEQFF.

V usage is TRBV6-6 and J usage is TRBJ1-5; D not certain. Germline CDR1 MNHNY, CDR2 SVGAGI (reference sequence). The CDR3 extends over 13 amino acids. Between the trimmed V and J ends, which lost 6 bases and 2 bases, there was a span of 8 bases. CDR3 DNA: TGTGCCAGCAGCTCCGGAGGCAATCAGCCCCAGCATTTT. Its protein is CASSSGGNQPQHF.